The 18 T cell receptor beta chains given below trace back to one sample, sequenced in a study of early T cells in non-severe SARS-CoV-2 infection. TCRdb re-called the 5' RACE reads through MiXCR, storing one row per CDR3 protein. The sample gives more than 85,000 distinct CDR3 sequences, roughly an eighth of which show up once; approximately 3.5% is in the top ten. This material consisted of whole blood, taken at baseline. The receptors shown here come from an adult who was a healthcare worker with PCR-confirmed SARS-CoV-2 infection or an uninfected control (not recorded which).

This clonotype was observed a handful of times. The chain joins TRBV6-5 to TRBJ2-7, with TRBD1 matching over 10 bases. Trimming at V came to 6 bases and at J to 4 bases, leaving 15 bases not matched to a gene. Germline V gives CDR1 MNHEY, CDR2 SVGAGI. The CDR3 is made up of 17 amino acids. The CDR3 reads CASSYGGTGASLYEQYF. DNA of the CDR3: TGTGCCAGCAGCTATGGGGGGACAGGGGCGTCCTTATACGAGCAGTACTTC.

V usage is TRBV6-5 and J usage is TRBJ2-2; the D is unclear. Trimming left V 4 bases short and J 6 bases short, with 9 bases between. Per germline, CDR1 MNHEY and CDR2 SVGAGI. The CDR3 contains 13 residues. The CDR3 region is CASSSPTAGELFF. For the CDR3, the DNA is TGTGCCAGCAGTTCACCGACGGCCGGGGAGCTGTTTTTT.

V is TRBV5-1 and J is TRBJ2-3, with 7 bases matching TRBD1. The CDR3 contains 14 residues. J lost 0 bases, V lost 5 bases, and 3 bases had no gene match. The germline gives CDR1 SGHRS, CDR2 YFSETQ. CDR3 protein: CASRLQGSTDTQYF. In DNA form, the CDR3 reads TGCGCCAGCAGGTTACAGGGGAGCACAGATACGCAGTATTTT.

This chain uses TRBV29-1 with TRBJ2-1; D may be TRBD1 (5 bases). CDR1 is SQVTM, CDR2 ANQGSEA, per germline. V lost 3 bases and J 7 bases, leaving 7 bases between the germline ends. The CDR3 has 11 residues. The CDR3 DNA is TGCAGCGTTGACAGGGCGAATGAGCAGTTCTTC. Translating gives CSVDRANEQFF.

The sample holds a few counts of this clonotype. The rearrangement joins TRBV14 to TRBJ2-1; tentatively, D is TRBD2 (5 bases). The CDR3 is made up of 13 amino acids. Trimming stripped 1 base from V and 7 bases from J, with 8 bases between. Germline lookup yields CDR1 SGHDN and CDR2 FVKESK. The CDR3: CASSQVGRNEQFF. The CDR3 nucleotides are TGTGCCAGCAGCCAAGTGGGGAGAAATGAGCAGTTCTTC. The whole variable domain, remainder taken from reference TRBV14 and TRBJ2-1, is EAGVTQFPSHSVIEKGQTVTLRCDPISGHDNLYWYRRVMGKEIKFLLHFVKESKQDESGMPNNRFLAERTGGTYSTLKVQPAELEDSGVYFCASSQVGRNEQFFGPGTRLTVL.

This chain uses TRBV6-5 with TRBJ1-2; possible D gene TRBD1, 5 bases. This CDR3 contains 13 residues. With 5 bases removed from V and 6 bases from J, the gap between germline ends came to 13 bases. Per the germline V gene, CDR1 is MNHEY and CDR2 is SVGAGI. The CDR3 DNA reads TGTGCCAGCAGTCAGTCGCAGGGAGATGGCTACACCTTC. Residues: CASSQSQGDGYTF.

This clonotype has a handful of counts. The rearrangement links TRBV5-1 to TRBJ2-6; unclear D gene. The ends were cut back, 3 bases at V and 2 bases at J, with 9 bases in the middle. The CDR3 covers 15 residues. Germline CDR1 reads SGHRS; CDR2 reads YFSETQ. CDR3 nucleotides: TGCGCCAGCAGCTCAACGCGGACTGGGGCCAACGTCCTGACTTTC. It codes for CASSSTRTGANVLTF.

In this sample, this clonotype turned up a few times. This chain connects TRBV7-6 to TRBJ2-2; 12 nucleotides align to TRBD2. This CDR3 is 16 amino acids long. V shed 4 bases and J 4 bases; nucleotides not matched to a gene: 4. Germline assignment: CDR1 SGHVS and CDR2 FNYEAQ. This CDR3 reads CASSSSSGRATGELFF. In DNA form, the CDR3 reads TGTGCCAGCAGCTCGTCTAGCGGGAGGGCCACCGGGGAGCTGTTTTTT. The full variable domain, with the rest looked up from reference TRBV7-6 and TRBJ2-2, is GAGVSQSPRYKVTKRGQDVALRCDPISGHVSLYWYRQALGQGPEFLTYFNYEAQQDKSGLPNDRFSAERPEGSISTLTIQRTEQRDSAMYRCASSSSSGRATGELFFGEGSRLTVL.

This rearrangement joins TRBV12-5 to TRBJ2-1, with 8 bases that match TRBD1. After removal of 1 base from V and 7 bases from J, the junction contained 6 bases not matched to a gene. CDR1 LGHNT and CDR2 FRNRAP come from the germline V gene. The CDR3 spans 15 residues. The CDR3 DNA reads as TGTGCTAGTGGTTTGGGGCAGGGGGCACGGAATGAGCAGTTCTTC. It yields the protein CASGLGQGARNEQFF.

CDR3 nucleotides: TGTGCCAGCAATCAAGCGGGAGGGCCGCACAATGAGCAGTTCTTC. Protein product: CASNQAGGPHNEQFF. V gene TRBV27 combines with J gene TRBJ2-1; 10 nucleotides agree with TRBD2. From germline, CDR1 is MNHEY and CDR2 SMNVEV (reference sequence). Unmatched junction bases numbered 8, after V lost 7 bases and J lost 5 bases. This CDR3 comprises 15 residues.

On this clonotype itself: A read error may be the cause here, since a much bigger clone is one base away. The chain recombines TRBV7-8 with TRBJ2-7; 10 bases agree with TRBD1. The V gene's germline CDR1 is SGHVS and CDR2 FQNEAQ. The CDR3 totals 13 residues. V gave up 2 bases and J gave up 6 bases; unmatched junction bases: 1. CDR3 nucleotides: TGTGCCAGCAGCTTAAGGGACAGGGGCGAGCAGTACTTC. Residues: CASSLRDRGEQYF. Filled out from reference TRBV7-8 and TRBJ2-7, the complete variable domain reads GAGVSQSPRYKVAKRGQDVALRCDPISGHVSLFWYQQALGQGPEFLTYFQNEAQLDKSGLPSDRFFAERPEGSVSTLKIQRTQQEDSAVYLCASSLRDRGEQYFGPGTRLTVT.

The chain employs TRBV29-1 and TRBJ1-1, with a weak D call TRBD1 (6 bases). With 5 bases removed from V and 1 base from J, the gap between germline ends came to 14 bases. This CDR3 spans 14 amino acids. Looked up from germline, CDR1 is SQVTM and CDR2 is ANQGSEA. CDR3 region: CSVLYWTANTEAFF. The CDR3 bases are TGCAGCGTTTTATACTGGACAGCGAACACTGAAGCTTTCTTT.

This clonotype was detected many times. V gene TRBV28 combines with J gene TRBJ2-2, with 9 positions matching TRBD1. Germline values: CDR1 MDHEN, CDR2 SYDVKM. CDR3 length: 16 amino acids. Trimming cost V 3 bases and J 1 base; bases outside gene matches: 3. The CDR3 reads CASSFRTGENTGELFF. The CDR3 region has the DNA TGTGCCAGCAGTTTCCGGACAGGGGAGAACACCGGGGAGCTGTTTTTT.

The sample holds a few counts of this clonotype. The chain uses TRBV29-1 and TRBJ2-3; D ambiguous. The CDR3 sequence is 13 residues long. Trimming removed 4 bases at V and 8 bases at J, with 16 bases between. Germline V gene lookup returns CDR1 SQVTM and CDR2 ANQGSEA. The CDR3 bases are TGCAGCGTTGGCATCGGAGCTTCGGGTACGCAGTATTTT. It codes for CSVGIGASGTQYF.

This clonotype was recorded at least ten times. In DNA, the CDR3 is TGCGCCAGCAGCCAAAAAGGGGGTGACTATGGCTACACCTTC. It codes for CASSQKGGDYGYTF. J is TRBJ1-2 and V is TRBV4-1; D possibly corresponds to TRBD1 (6 bases). Trimming removed 2 bases at V and 3 bases at J, with 10 bases between. The CDR3 length is 14 residues. Germline assignment: CDR1 MGHRA and CDR2 YSYEKL.

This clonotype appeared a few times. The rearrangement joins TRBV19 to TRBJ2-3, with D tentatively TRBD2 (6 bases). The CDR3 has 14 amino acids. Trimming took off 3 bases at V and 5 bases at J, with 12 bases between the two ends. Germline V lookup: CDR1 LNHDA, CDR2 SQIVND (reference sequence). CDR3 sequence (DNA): TGTGCCAGTAGTATTGGGGGGTTTCAAGATACGCAGTATTTT. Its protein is CASSIGGFQDTQYF.

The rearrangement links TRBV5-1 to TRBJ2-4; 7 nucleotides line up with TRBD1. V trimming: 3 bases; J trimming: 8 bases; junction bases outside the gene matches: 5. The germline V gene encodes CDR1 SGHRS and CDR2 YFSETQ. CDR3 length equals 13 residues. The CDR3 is CASSYETGDIQYF. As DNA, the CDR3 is TGCGCCAGCAGCTACGAAACAGGGGACATTCAGTACTTC.

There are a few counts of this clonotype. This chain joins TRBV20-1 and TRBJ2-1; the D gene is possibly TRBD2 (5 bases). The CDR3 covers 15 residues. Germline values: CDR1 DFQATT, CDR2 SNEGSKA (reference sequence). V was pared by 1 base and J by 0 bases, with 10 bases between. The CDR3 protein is CSARGGLDSYNEQFF. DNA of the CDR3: TGCAGTGCTAGAGGTGGACTGGACTCCTACAATGAGCAGTTCTTC.